A selection of T cell receptor beta chains follows, all from one sample in a study of a mutant IDH1 vaccine in newly diagnosed glioma. Some clones are missing from TCRdb's copy, which holds only in-frame ones; the method was immunoSEQ multiplex PCR. The table shows 59,000 or so clones, with 75% to 95% occurring only once. The input for sequencing was PBMCs, taken from a glioma patient treated with radiotherapy, temozolomide or both. The receptors were sampled from a man aged 50-60 years with glioma. Both conserved end residues are part of each CDR3. The order of the fields is clone size, V gene, J gene, D gene, CDR3 DNA, CDR3 protein. D genes are given only for firm matches. Part of the rows lack a size; the others show once, few, many or a class for expanded clones.

abundance: NA; v_gene: TRBV28; j_gene: TRBJ1-1; d_gene: TRBD1; CDR3nt: TGTGCCAGCAGCTTCGACAGGGTAAGAGGTCTAATCACTGAAGCTTTCTTT; CDR3aa: CASSFDRVRGLITEAFF
abundance: NA; v_gene: TRBV27; j_gene: TRBJ1-5; d_gene: NA; CDR3nt: TGTGCCAGCAGGGGGGCCATCATCAATCAGCCCCAGCATTTT; CDR3aa: CASRGAIINQPQHF
abundance: NA; v_gene: TRBV18; j_gene: TRBJ1-1; d_gene: TRBD1; CDR3nt: TGTGCCAGCTCAACGAGGACAGGGAGTGAAGCTTTCTTT; CDR3aa: CASSTRTGSEAFF
abundance: once; v_gene: TRBV6-1; j_gene: TRBJ2-5; d_gene: NA; CDR3nt: TGTGCCAGCAGGTATCCCCAAGAGACCCAGTACTTC; CDR3aa: CASRYPQETQYF
abundance: NA; v_gene: TRBV19; j_gene: TRBJ1-3; d_gene: TRBD1; CDR3nt: TGTGCCAGTAGACCAATCCCGACAGGGGCCGGAAACACCATATATTTT; CDR3aa: CASRPIPTGAGNTIYF
abundance: NA; v_gene: TRBV7-9; j_gene: TRBJ1-1; d_gene: NA; CDR3nt: TGTGCCAGCAGTTTCAACCGGAGGGTCACTGAAGCTTTCTTT; CDR3aa: CASSFNRRVTEAFF
abundance: once; v_gene: TRBV30; j_gene: TRBJ2-7; d_gene: NA; CDR3nt: TGTGCCTGGAGTGCCCACTCCTACGAGCAGTACTTC; CDR3aa: CAWSAHSYEQYF
abundance: NA; v_gene: TRBV15; j_gene: TRBJ1-4; d_gene: TRBD1; CDR3nt: TGTGCCACCAGCAGAGGGGCCGGGACAGGAAATGAAAAACTGTTTTTT; CDR3aa: CATSRGAGTGNEKLFF
abundance: NA; v_gene: TRBV7-2; j_gene: TRBJ1-2; d_gene: TRBD1; CDR3nt: TGTGCCAGCAGCCCCCGGACAGGGGAAGACTATGGCTACACCTTC; CDR3aa: CASSPRTGEDYGYTF
abundance: NA; v_gene: TRBV5-6; j_gene: TRBJ2-5; d_gene: NA; CDR3nt: TGTGCCAGCAGCATTAGAGTGCTCAGGGAGACCCAGTACTTC; CDR3aa: CASSIRVLRETQYF
abundance: NA; v_gene: TRBV7-9; j_gene: TRBJ2-7; d_gene: TRBD1; CDR3nt: TGTGCCAGCAGCTTAGCGGACAGGGGGCCCACCTACGAGCAGTACTTC; CDR3aa: CASSLADRGPTYEQYF
abundance: NA; v_gene: TRBV20-1; j_gene: TRBJ1-2; d_gene: NA; CDR3nt: TGCAGTACTTCACCTAACTATGGCTACACCTTC; CDR3aa: CSTSPNYGYTF
abundance: NA; v_gene: TRBV10-2; j_gene: TRBJ1-2; d_gene: NA; CDR3nt: TGCGCCAGCTCGGACAGCACCTATGGCTACACCTTC; CDR3aa: CASSDSTYGYTF
abundance: few; v_gene: TRBV10-3; j_gene: TRBJ2-7; d_gene: NA; CDR3nt: TGTGCCTCGGAGGCAGGGAACCACGAGCAGTACTTC; CDR3aa: CASEAGNHEQYF
abundance: NA; v_gene: TRBV21-1; j_gene: TRBJ1-4; d_gene: NA; CDR3nt: TGTGCCAGCAGCAAAGCCGGGGGGGGCCATAATGAAAAACTGTTTTTT; CDR3aa: CASSKAGGGHNEKLFF
abundance: NA; v_gene: TRBV5-1; j_gene: TRBJ1-5; d_gene: NA; CDR3nt: TGCGCCAGCAGCTTACAGGGAAATAGCAATCAGCCCCAGCATTTT; CDR3aa: CASSLQGNSNQPQHF
abundance: NA; v_gene: TRBV13; j_gene: TRBJ2-7; d_gene: TRBD1; CDR3nt: TGTGCCAGCAGCTCCCGGACAGGCATGGGCGAGCAGTACTTC; CDR3aa: CASSSRTGMGEQYF
abundance: NA; v_gene: TRBV6-5; j_gene: TRBJ2-5; d_gene: NA; CDR3nt: TGTGCCAGCAGTTACAACAGAGGTCAAGAGACCCAGTACTTC; CDR3aa: CASSYNRGQETQYF
abundance: NA; v_gene: TRBV28; j_gene: TRBJ1-1; d_gene: TRBD1; CDR3nt: TGTGCCAGCAGTATAACAGGGGACACTGAAGCTTTCTTT; CDR3aa: CASSITGDTEAFF
abundance: NA; v_gene: TRBV9; j_gene: TRBJ1-4; d_gene: NA; CDR3nt: TGTGCCAGCAGCGTTTCTGGTGGTGGAGAAAAACTGTTTTTT; CDR3aa: CASSVSGGGEKLFF